This T cell receptor (beta chain) was recovered during a study of PD-1 blockade in classical Hodgkin lymphoma. Losses at the gene ends were 4 bases for V and 2 bases for J; bases not matched to a gene: 4. CDR1 is LGHNA and CDR2 is YNFKEQ in the germline V gene. This CDR3 has 15 amino acids. Brentuximab vedotin exposure varied among the patients, all of whom had relapsed after autologous stem cell transplantation. It was by magnetic negative selection that CD4+ T cells were purified from thawed PBMCs. Complete response, partial response or progressive disease was each patient's best response. Only in-frame clones appear in the TCRdb table, and some are missing; sequencing was by immunoSEQ multiplex PCR. The sample has about 15,000 clones; around four fifths are singletons. Note on this clone: Its target is not known.

Study-wide points: By C4D1 there was a significant rise in CD4+ TCR diversity but not in CD8+ TCR diversity. Complete responders entered with baseline diversity on par with newly diagnosed patients, the results showed. Baseline TCR diversity was reportedly lower in newly diagnosed patients than in healthy donors. It was reported as lower still in relapsed/refractory patients.

The receptor was derived from a human donor with classical Hodgkin lymphoma. The sequenced sample was CD4+ T cells from blood, obtained at baseline. The gene calls are TRBV4-2 and TRBJ2-2; 7 nucleotides align to TRBD1. The CDR3 bases are TGTGCCAGCAGCCTCCGGGACAGAAACACCGGGGAGCTGTTTTTT. Protein product: CASSLRDRNTGELFF.